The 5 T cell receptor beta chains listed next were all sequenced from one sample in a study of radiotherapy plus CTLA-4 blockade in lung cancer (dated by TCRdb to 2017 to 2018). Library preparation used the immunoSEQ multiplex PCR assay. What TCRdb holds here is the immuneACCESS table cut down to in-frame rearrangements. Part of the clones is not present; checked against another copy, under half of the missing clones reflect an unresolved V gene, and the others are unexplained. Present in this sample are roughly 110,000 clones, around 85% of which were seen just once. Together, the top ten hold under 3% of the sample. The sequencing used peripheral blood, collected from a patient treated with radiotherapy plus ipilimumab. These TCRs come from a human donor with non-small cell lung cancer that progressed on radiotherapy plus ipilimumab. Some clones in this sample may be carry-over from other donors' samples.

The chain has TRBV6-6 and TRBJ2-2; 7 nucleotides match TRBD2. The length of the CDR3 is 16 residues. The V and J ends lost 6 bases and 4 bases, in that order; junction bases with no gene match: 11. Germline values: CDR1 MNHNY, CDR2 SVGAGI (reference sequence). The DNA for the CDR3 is TGTGCCAGCAGCCAAGCGTCGGGGAGGGGCACCGGGGAGCTGTTTTTT. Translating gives CASSQASGRGTGELFF.

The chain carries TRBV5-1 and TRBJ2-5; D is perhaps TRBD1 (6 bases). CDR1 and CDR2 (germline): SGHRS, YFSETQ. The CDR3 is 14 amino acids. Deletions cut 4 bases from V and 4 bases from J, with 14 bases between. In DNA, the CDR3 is TGCGCCAGCAGCGTCGGGACACCCCTAGAGACCCAGTACTTC. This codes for CASSVGTPLETQYF.

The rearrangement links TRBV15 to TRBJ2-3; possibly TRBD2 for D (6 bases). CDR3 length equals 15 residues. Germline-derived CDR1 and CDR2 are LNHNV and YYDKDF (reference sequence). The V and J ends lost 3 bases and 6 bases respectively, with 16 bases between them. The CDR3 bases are TGTGCCACCAGCAGGACTAGTTCGGTGATCGATACGCAGTATTTT. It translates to CATSRTSSVIDTQYF.

This CDR3 reads CASSLGDSREQYF. CDR3 in DNA: TGTGCCAGCAGCTTAGGGGACTCTCGAGAGCAGTACTTC. The rearrangement links TRBV7-9 to TRBJ2-7, with a tentative D call TRBD2 (6 bases). Germline V gives CDR1 SEHNR, CDR2 FQNEAQ (reference sequence). This CDR3 has 13 residues. V lost 1 base and J 7 bases, leaving 11 bases between the germline ends.

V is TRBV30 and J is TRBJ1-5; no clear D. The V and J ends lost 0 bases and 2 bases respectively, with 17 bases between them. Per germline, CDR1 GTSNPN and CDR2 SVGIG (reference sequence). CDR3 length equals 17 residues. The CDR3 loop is CAWSVRGWGQGNQPQHF. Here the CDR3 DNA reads TGTGCCTGGAGTGTACGAGGATGGGGTCAGGGCAATCAGCCCCAGCATTTT.